This TCR beta chain was found in a study of shared clonotypes between healthy human individuals. This table comes from immunoSEQ multiplex PCR, and its TCRdb copy is limited to in-frame clones, with some not included. The table shows a few million clones, with around nine tenths occurring only once. On this clone: The antigen is undetermined.

The CDR3 contains 14 residues. V lost 9 bases to trimming and J lost 6 bases; unmatched junction nucleotides: 7. CDR1 and CDR2 from the germline V gene are LNHDA and SQIVND (reference sequence). Study-level findings and limits: Shared clonotypes across all four donors exceeded non-shared ones in generation probability.

The donor population consisted of healthy HIV-negative adults with no recent acute infections or vaccinations. Sequencing was done on a sample of naive CD4+ T cells sorted from blood. Noted subset: CD45RA+ positively selected. This clonotype originated in a man aged 18 to 30 in good health. V is TRBV19 and J is TRBJ2-3; 12 positions agree with TRBD2. DNA for the CDR3: TGTGCCAGCCGACTAGCGGGGGCTCGGGATACGCAGTATTTT. This encodes CASRLAGARDTQYF. The full variable domain, its missing parts supplied by reference TRBV19 and TRBJ2-3, is DGGITQSPKYLFRKEGQNVTLSCEQNLNHDAMYWYRQDPGQGLRLIYYSQIVNDFQKGDIAEGYSVSREKKESFPLTVTSAQKNPTAFYLCASRLAGARDTQYFGPGTRLTVL.